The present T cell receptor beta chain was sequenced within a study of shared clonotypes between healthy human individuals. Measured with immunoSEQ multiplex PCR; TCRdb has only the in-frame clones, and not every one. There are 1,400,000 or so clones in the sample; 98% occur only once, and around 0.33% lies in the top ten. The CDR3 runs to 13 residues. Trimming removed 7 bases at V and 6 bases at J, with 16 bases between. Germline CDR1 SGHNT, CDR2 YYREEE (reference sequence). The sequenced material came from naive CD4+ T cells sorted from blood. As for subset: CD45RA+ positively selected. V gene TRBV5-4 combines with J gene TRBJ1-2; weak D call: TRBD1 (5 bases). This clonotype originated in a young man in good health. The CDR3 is CASAQGAGDGYTF. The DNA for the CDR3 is TGTGCCAGCGCCCAAGGGGCCGGCGATGGCTACACCTTC.